Given below is one T cell receptor beta chain in context. The data were obtained in a study of blood T cell repertoires in COVID-19. The V gene's germline CDR1 is SGHTA and CDR2 FQGTGA. CDR3 length: 11 residues. V was pared by 5 bases and J by 9 bases, with 8 bases between. The data were produced by immunoSEQ multiplex PCR, yet TCRdb's version contains in-frame clones alone and is incomplete. Found here are some 200,000 clones, around 86% of them singletons; the top ten hold roughly 5.7%. The sequence came from a man older than 75 with acute or convalescent COVID-19. The gene calls are TRBV7-3 and TRBJ2-4; weak D call: TRBD2 (6 bases). Sequencing input: peripheral blood. For the CDR3, the DNA is TGTGCCAGCAGCCCGGGAGCCATTCAGTACTTC. Its protein product is CASSPGAIQYF.